Included here is one T cell receptor beta chain sequence, with context. As yet, its antigen is unknown. TCRdb processed the RT-PCR reads anew with MiXCR; each CDR3 protein has one entry. Here the sample spans 750 to 1,000 distinct CDR3 sequences, approximately 80% being singletons. Germline values: CDR1 PRHDT, CDR2 FYEKMQ (reference sequence). V gave up 6 bases and J gave up 5 bases; unmatched junction bases: 13. The CDR3 has 15 amino acids. This sample is part of a study of yellow fever vaccine responses in identical twins. Findings of the study overall: Reportedly, the response of twins' T cells to the vaccine seemed partly convergent, partly personalized.

The clonotype comes from a female donor who received the yellow fever vaccine. This material consisted of T cells from blood (PBMCs), unsorted or a sorted subset (not recorded which), taken before or after yellow fever vaccination (not recorded which). The chain has TRBV13 and TRBJ2-7; 7 bases align to TRBD2. In DNA, the CDR3 is TGTGCCAGCAGTCGACCGGGAGCGGGGCGGGACGAGCAGTACTTC. Protein product: CASSRPGAGRDEQYF.